These 13 T cell receptor beta chains originate from one sample sequenced in a study of Ad26.COV2.S vaccination and SARS-CoV-2 variants. Clones were sequenced by immunoSEQ multiplex PCR, and TCRdb holds only the in-frame ones, with some missing. In the table there are some 370,000 clones, 83% of which are singletons. Documented treatment: around 19 received Ad26.COV2.S at low or high dose, single or two shots; five or six received placebo; per-sample allocation not given. Sample collection was performed on day 63 after the first vaccine or placebo injection. The sample here was peripheral blood, taken in a trial of Ad26.COV2.S vaccine versus placebo. These receptors all stem from a person aged 18 to 59 who received the Ad26.COV2.S COVID-19 vaccine or a placebo.

In nucleotides, the CDR3 is TGCGCCAGCAGCTTGGAAGAATGGGACACTGAAGCTTTCTTT. As protein: CASSLEEWDTEAFF. The V call is TRBV5-1, the J call TRBJ1-1; no firm D call. V was trimmed by 0 bases and J by 3 bases, leaving 9 bases between them. The CDR3 length is 14 residues. In germline, CDR1 is SGHRS, CDR2 YFSETQ.

The chain's CDR3 is CASSYNEQFF. In nucleotides, the CDR3 is TGTGCCAGCAGTTACAATGAGCAGTTCTTC. The chain is built from TRBV6-6 and TRBJ2-1, with unresolved D. V lost 2 bases and J lost 7, with 0 bases in between. CDR1 MNHNY and CDR2 SVGAGI come from the germline V gene (reference sequence). The CDR3 covers 10 residues.

The V and J genes are TRBV5-1 and TRBJ1-1; D unclear. V was trimmed by 4 bases and J by 4 bases, leaving 14 bases between them. The CDR3 is 14 residues long. In germline, CDR1 is SGHRS, CDR2 YFSETQ. The CDR3: CASSPEVGSTEAFF. DNA for the CDR3: TGCGCCAGCAGCCCGGAAGTGGGTAGCACTGAAGCTTTCTTT.

This clone has only a few counts. This chain's CDR3 is CASSRETSAEQFF. The DNA of the CDR3 is TGTGCCAGCAGCAGAGAGACCTCTGCTGAGCAGTTCTTC. The gene calls are TRBV21-1 and TRBJ2-1. TRBV21-1 is marked as a pseudogene. CDR3 length: 13 residues.

The chain is built from TRBV5-6 and TRBJ1-4; TRBD1 matches at 7 bases. The CDR3 spans 14 residues. With V trimmed by 3 bases and J by 8 bases, 7 bases remained unmatched. CDR1 and CDR2 from the germline V gene are SGHDT and YYEEEE. The CDR3 nucleotides are TGTGCCAGCAGCTCGGGACAGTGGGAGGAAAAACTGTTTTTT. Translated, it gives CASSSGQWEEKLFF.

V usage is TRBV7-2 and J usage is TRBJ1-5; tentatively, D is TRBD1 (6 bases). Germline CDR1 SGHTA, CDR2 FQGNSA. This CDR3 spans 15 amino acids. Trimming took 4 bases from V and 11 from J, leaving 21 bases between them. This CDR3 is CASSSHRDLISAQHF. In DNA, the CDR3 is TGTGCCAGCAGCTCCCACAGGGACCTAATCTCGGCCCAGCATTTT.

In regard to this clone: Other nucleotide sequences in the sample specify the same CDR3. The rearrangement joins TRBV9 to TRBJ2-5, with 7 bases aligning to TRBD1. Trimming cost V 3 bases and J 2 bases; bases outside gene matches: 4. CDR3 size: 14 residues. The germline V gene encodes CDR1 SGDLS and CDR2 YYNGEE. CDR3 sequence (DNA): TGTGCCAGCAGCGGGGGGACAGTTCAAGAGACCCAGTACTTC. This sequence encodes CASSGGTVQETQYF.

V is TRBV29-1 and J is TRBJ1-4; TRBD1 agrees at 11 bases. The V and J ends lost 6 bases and 6 bases, in that order; junction bases with no gene match: 3. This CDR3 comprises 13 residues. Per germline, CDR1 SQVTM and CDR2 ANQGSEA. The CDR3 nucleotides are TGCAGCGTATGGACAGGGGGCGATGAAAAACTGTTTTTT. Translated: CSVWTGGDEKLFF.

V usage is TRBV2 and J usage is TRBJ2-2; TRBD1 or TRBD2 may be the D gene (5 bases each). This CDR3 is 15 amino acids long. Trimming left V 10 bases short and J 0 bases short, with 15 bases between. Germline CDR1 and CDR2: SNHLY and FYNNEI. The CDR3 DNA reads TGTGCCACCGTGTCGGGACCTACGAACACCGGGGAGCTGTTTTTT. Translation: CATVSGPTNTGELFF. Drawing the rest from reference TRBV2 and TRBJ2-2, the complete variable domain is EPEVTQTPSHQVTQMGQEVILRCVPISNHLYFYWYRQILGQKVEFLVSFYNNEISEKSEIFDDQFSVERPDGSNFTLKIRSTKLEDSAMYFCATVSGPTNTGELFFGEGSRLTVL.

This clone was seen many times. The chain uses TRBV6-4 and TRBJ1-6; 7 bases line up with TRBD1. The length of the CDR3 is 15 residues. Trimming at V came to 4 bases and at J to 6 bases, leaving 6 bases not matched to a gene. Per the germline V gene, CDR1 is MRHNA and CDR2 is SNTAGT. The CDR3 sequence is CASSVSAGGNSPLHF. The DNA of the CDR3 is TGTGCCAGCAGTGTTTCGGCAGGGGGTAATTCACCCCTCCACTTT.

The gene calls are TRBV3-1 (or the pseudogene TRBV3-2) and TRBJ2-2; D might be TRBD2 (5 bases). This CDR3 has 17 amino acids. Trimming cost V 3 bases and J 3 bases, with 17 bases left between them. The V gene's germline CDR1 is LGHDT and CDR2 YNNKEL (reference sequence). CDR3 bases: TGTGCCAGCAGCCAGGTCGGGATCCACCGGGACACCGGGGAGCTGTTTTTT. It codes for CASSQVGIHRDTGELFF.

The chain couples TRBV6-5 to TRBJ2-5; tentative D call: TRBD2 (5 bases). CDR1 and CDR2 (germline): MNHEY, SVGAGI. CDR3 length: 15 residues. V lost 0 bases and J lost 7, with 15 bases in between. The CDR3 reads CASSYSREWRGTQYF. In nucleotides, the CDR3 is TGTGCCAGCAGTTACTCGAGGGAATGGCGAGGGACCCAGTACTTC.

V and J are TRBV19 and TRBJ2-5, with D uncertain. The CDR3 is made up of 13 amino acids. Germline V gene lookup returns CDR1 LNHDA and CDR2 SQIVND (reference sequence). Trimming removed 1 base from V and 2 bases from J, with 5 bases in between. CDR3 nucleotide sequence: TGTGCCAGTAGTATAGGGCGTCAAGAGACCCAGTACTTC. Protein: CASSIGRQETQYF.